This T cell receptor beta chain derives from a study of shared clonotypes between healthy human individuals. Study in general: The study enrolled a couple of women and three men aged 18 to 49.

TCRdb's table, derived via immunoSEQ multiplex PCR, lists solely in-frame clones and lacks some. The sample has roughly 1,000,000 clones, around 78% seen once; the top ten hold 0.6% to 0.75%. This clone appeared a single time. Sequenced sample: memory CD4+ T cells from PBMCs. This sample's subset: CD45RA-negative fraction. The sequence came from a man younger than 35 in good health. Some clones in this sample may be carry-over from other donors' samples.

The CDR3 region is CATSRDPAQANTEAFF. The CDR3 nucleotides read TGTGCCACCAGCAGAGATCCCGCACAGGCGAACACTGAAGCTTTCTTT. The chain couples TRBV15 to TRBJ1-1; maybe TRBD1 (5 bases). The CDR3 has 16 amino acids. Deletions cut 0 bases from V and 1 base from J, with 12 bases between. Germline assignment: CDR1 LNHNV and CDR2 YYDKDF (reference sequence).